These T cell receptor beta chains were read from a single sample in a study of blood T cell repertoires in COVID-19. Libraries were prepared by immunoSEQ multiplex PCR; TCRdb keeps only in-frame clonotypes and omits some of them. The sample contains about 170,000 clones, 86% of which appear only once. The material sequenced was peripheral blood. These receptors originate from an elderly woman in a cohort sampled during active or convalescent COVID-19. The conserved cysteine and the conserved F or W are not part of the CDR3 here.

CDR3 protein: ASGLGRGIQPQH; V gene: TRBV12-5
CDR3 protein: ATSSVGQGSQPQH; V gene: TRBV6-5
CDR3 protein: AWSVRDRGNQPQH; V gene: TRBV30
CDR3 protein: ASSPPWAAYEQY; V gene: TRBV11-2
CDR3 protein: ASSQEVSGKLF; V gene: TRBV3-1/TRBV3-2
CDR3 protein: ASSPRTGGGHYEQY; V gene: TRBV28
CDR3 protein: ASSLGTENTEAF; V gene: TRBV5-4
CDR3 protein: ASSMGTSGNEQF; V gene: TRBV5-1
CDR3 protein: ASSPGTPRPDEQF; V gene: TRBV5-1
CDR3 protein: ASSQDAGGSYNEQF; V gene: TRBV4-3
CDR3 protein: ATSRTRETYEQY; V gene: TRBV15
CDR3 protein: ASSLHLIAGGNTEAF; V gene: TRBV5-6
CDR3 protein: ASSVQGRVNEQY; V gene: TRBV5-1
CDR3 protein: ASSYPDRNSPLH; V gene: TRBV6-5
CDR3 protein: ASRQGGLPLH; V gene: TRBV27
CDR3 protein: ASNPGTGSHWDSPLH; V gene: TRBV19
CDR3 protein: ASNWGRRDEQF; V gene: TRBV2
CDR3 protein: ASSRTGGSNTGELF; V gene: TRBV19
CDR3 protein: ASSLSDRPYEQY; V gene: TRBV27
CDR3 protein: ASSLIRTGELF; V gene: TRBV13
CDR3 protein: ASSKVRGQGTSNTGELF; V gene: TRBV21-1